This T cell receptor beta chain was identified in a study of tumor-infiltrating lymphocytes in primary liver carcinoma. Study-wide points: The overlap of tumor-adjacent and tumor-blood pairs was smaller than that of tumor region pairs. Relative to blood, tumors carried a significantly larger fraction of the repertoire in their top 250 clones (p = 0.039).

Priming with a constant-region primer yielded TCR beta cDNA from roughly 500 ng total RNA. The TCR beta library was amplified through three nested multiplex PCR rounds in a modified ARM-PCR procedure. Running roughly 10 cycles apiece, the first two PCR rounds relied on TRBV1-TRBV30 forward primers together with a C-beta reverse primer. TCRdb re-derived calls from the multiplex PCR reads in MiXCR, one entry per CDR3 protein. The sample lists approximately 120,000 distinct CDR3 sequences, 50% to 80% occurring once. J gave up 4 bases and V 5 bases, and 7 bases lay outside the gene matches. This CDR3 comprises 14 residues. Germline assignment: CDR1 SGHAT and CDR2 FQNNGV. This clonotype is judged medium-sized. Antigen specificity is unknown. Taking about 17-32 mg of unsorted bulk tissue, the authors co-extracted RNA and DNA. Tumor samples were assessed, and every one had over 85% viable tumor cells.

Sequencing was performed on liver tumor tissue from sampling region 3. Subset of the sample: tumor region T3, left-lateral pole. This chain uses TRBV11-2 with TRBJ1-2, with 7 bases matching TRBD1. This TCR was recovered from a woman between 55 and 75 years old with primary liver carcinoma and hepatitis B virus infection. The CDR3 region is CASSGDSVIYGYTF. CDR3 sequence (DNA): TGTGCCAGCAGCGGGGACAGTGTCATCTATGGCTACACCTTC.